The clone carrying this T cell receptor (beta chain) was recorded a few times. This CDR3 comprises 13 residues. Germline loops: CDR1 SGHVT, CDR2 SQSDAQ. V dropped 9 bases and J dropped 2 bases, with 14 bases sitting between them. The record originates from a study of T cells in Graves' hyperthyroidism and ophthalmopathy. Amplified TCR beta CDR3 regions came from RNA transcripts. Initially, a first-round RT-PCR of the TCR CDR3 employed the HTBI primer set. Using its own MiXCR run on the multiplex PCR reads, TCRdb lists one record per CDR3 protein. The sample holds about 400,000 distinct CDR3 sequences; over 11% are singletons and the top ten take around 27%. Each person with ophthalmopathy scored at least 3 on the Clinical Activity Score, reached NOSPECS grade 4 or higher, and had been ill under 3 months.

Sequences were obtained from blood. This clonotype originated in a middle-aged man with Graves' ophthalmopathy. The chain is built from TRBV7-4 and TRBJ2-7; D may match TRBD1 or TRBD2 (5 bases each). CDR3 residues: CARQRGFTYEQYF. The DNA of the CDR3 is TGTGCCAGACAGAGGGGATTCACCTACGAGCAGTACTTC.